The 13 T cell receptor beta chains below were found in one sample sequenced in a study of blood T cell repertoires in COVID-19. Repertoires were generated with immunoSEQ multiplex PCR, while TCRdb's copy carries only in-frame clones and drops some. The sample yields fewer than 150,000 clones, less than 75% seen once. The specimen sequenced was peripheral blood. These TCRs come from a human donor with acute or convalescent COVID-19. The donor label of this sample is uncertain.

CDR3 region: CASSYSNRAIYGYTF. CDR3 sequence (DNA): TGTGCCAGCAGTTACTCGAACAGGGCGATCTATGGCTACACCTTC. This chain uses TRBV6-2 or TRBV6-3 with TRBJ1-2; a weak D match, TRBD1 (6 bases). V shed 0 bases and J shed 4 bases, with 12 bases lying between them. Germline CDR1 and CDR2: MNHEY and SVGEGT. CDR3 length: 15 residues.

The chain carries TRBV24-1 and TRBJ1-2, with 8 bases lining up with TRBD1. The length of the CDR3 is 13 residues. CDR1 KGHDR and CDR2 SFDVKD come from the germline V gene. The ends lost 0 bases at V and 7 bases at J; junction bases unmatched: 0. CDR3 sequence reads: CATSDLDRGGYTF. In nucleotides, the CDR3 is TGTGCCACCAGTGATTTGGACAGGGGTGGCTACACCTTC.

The chain joins TRBV2 to TRBJ1-5; perhaps TRBD1 as D (5 bases). With 6 bases removed from V and 6 bases from J, the gap between germline ends came to 21 bases. The CDR3 consists of 16 residues. Germline V gene lookup returns CDR1 SNHLY and CDR2 FYNNEI. This CDR3 is CASRPLGGGVTQPQHF. Written as DNA, the CDR3 is TGTGCCAGCAGGCCCCTTGGGGGAGGGGTTACTCAGCCCCAGCATTTT.

This clone is a singleton in its sample. The rearrangement joins TRBV24-1 to TRBJ2-2; 10 bases agree with TRBD1. Unmatched junction bases numbered 2, after V lost 2 bases and J lost 6 bases. Germline V gives CDR1 KGHDR, CDR2 SFDVKD. CDR3 length: 15 residues. The CDR3 sequence is CATSDWGQGPGELFF. Written as DNA, the CDR3 is TGTGCCACCAGTGATTGGGGACAGGGGCCCGGGGAGCTGTTTTTT.

The V gene is TRBV10-2, the J gene TRBJ2-2; D call uncertain. From germline, CDR1 is WSHSY and CDR2 SAAADI. Trimming shortened V by 3 bases and J by 4 bases, and 12 bases separated the two germline ends. The CDR3 is 15 residues long. CDR3 sequence (DNA): TGCGCCAGCAGTGAACTTCATGGTGGCACCGGGGAGCTGTTTTTT. Amino acids: CASSELHGGTGELFF.

The sample holds a few counts of this clone. The chain couples TRBV9 to TRBJ2-2; a possible D gene is TRBD2 (7 bases). V lost 0 bases and J 4 bases, leaving 13 bases between the germline ends. Germline V gene lookup returns CDR1 SGDLS and CDR2 YYNGEE. The CDR3 spans 16 residues. CDR3 sequence reads: CASSVVAGEGTGELFF. CDR3 coding DNA: TGTGCCAGCAGCGTAGTGGCAGGGGAGGGCACCGGGGAGCTGTTTTTT.

This chain joins TRBV30 and TRBJ1-2; tentatively, D is TRBD1 (5 bases). Germline assignment: CDR1 GTSNPN and CDR2 SVGIG (reference sequence). Trimming took 0 bases from V and 8 from J, leaving 13 bases between them. The CDR3 is 13 residues long. The CDR3 loop reads CAWSVRGPQGYTF. The CDR3 bases are TGTGCCTGGAGTGTGCGGGGACCCCAAGGCTACACCTTC.

The chain carries TRBV7-8 and TRBJ2-4, with TRBD1 as a possible D gene (8 bases). V lost 4 bases, J lost 9 bases, and 19 bases lay in between. This CDR3 has 15 residues. The germline gives CDR1 SGHVS, CDR2 FQNEAQ. CDR3 coding DNA: TGTGCCAGCAGCTCCTGGACAGGGACTACGACCATTCAGTACTTC. Its translation is CASSSWTGTTTIQYF. Full variable domain (rest looked up from reference TRBV7-8 and TRBJ2-4): GAGVSQSPRYKVAKRGQDVALRCDPISGHVSLFWYQQALGQGPEFLTYFQNEAQLDKSGLPSDRFFAERPEGSVSTLKIQRTQQEDSAVYLCASSSWTGTTTIQYFGAGTRLSVL.

The CDR3 nucleotides read TGTGCCAGAAGCTGGGGGGAAGCCAGGGGGCTATACGAGCAGTACTTC. As protein: CARSWGEARGLYEQYF. J is TRBJ2-7 and V is TRBV5-3; TRBD1 agrees at 8 bases. TRBV5-3 is filed as an ORF, its function uncertain. V shed 3 bases, J shed 4 bases, and the junction held 12 bases outside the gene matches. There are 16 residues in the CDR3.

The rearrangement joins TRBV10-3 to TRBJ2-3, with unresolved D. This CDR3 is 14 amino acids long. CDR1 and CDR2 (germline): ENHRY, SYGVKD. V was clipped by 0 bases and J by 0 bases, with 4 bases between them. CDR3: CAISESLSTDTQYF. For the CDR3, the DNA is TGTGCCATCAGTGAGTCTCTAAGCACAGATACGCAGTATTTT.

In this sample, this clone turned up once. V gene TRBV18 combines with J gene TRBJ2-2; D may be TRBD2 (5 bases). V was cut by 0 bases and J by 6 bases, with 8 bases left in between. The germline V gene encodes CDR1 KGHSH and CDR2 LQKENI. CDR3 length: 14 residues. The CDR3 reads CASSPPPGAGELFF. CDR3 bases: TGTGCCAGCTCACCACCGCCCGGGGCCGGGGAGCTGTTTTTT.

The V call is TRBV11-2, the J call TRBJ1-2, with D maybe TRBD1 (5 bases). The V gene's germline CDR1 is SGHAT and CDR2 FQNNGV. The CDR3 totals 13 residues. The V gene lost 5 bases and the J gene lost 5 bases, with 12 bases spanning the gap. The CDR3 region is CASSPGGVYGYTF. CDR3 bases: TGTGCCAGCAGCCCCGGGGGGGTTTATGGCTACACCTTC.

In this sample, this clone turned up a few times. V is TRBV10-2 and J is TRBJ2-2; no clear D. The length of the CDR3 is 14 residues. The germline gives CDR1 WSHSY, CDR2 SAAADI. V lost 0 bases to trimming and J lost 7 bases, with 9 bases between them. DNA for the CDR3: TGCGCCAGCAGTGAGTCGTACGGGTTCGGGGAGCTGTTTTTT. As protein: CASSESYGFGELFF.